Included here is one TCR beta chain sequence, with context. Sequencing used immunoSEQ multiplex PCR; TCRdb keeps in-frame clones, though not all of them. The table has more than 25,000 clones, more than 60% seen once. This sample is drawn from a study of STAT5B mutations in CD4+ large granular lymphocyte leukemia. V dropped 3 bases and J dropped 0 bases, with 11 bases sitting between them. This CDR3 has 16 residues. Germline V lookup: CDR1 MDHEN, CDR2 SYDVKM. The chain carries TRBV28 and TRBJ1-4; D ambiguous. Sequenced material: CD4+ T cells from blood buffy coats. The clonotype originates from a human donor in good health. The CDR3 region has the DNA TGTGCCAGCAGTTTGGCAGGCCAACCAACTAATGAAAAACTGTTTTTT. It specifies CASSLAGQPTNEKLFF.